This TCR beta chain derives from a study of T cells after yellow fever vaccination (dated by TCRdb to between 2017 and 2020). Regarding the research as a whole: The SMART-Seq v4 Ultra Low Input RNA kit was used to prepare libraries from fractions with low cell numbers. To follow T-cell clones before and after both primary and booster YFV17D yellow fever vaccination, bulk TCR alpha and beta repertoires underwent longitudinal sequencing. Two healthy male donors, one aged 18 to 30 and one aged 30 to 40 years, made up the cohort. Bulk PBMC replicates and cell subsets were isolated from blood drawn at multiple timepoints before and after both primary and secondary immunization.

The treatment or condition label on this specimen signifies: live attenuated yellow fever vaccine strain. At each blood-draw timepoint, two biological replicates of bulk PBMCs were collected. PBMCs were isolated from peripheral blood using a standard Ficoll-Paque protocol. RNA was extracted with TriZol from bulk PBMCs, CD4 and CD8 fractions, and dextramer-positive and dextramer-negative fractions. As for this clonotype: Its antigen remains unidentified. Qualities for individual bases were not recorded, and no much larger clone is one base off.

Points the paper makes about the study in general: A small share of clonotypes occurred in both CD4 and CD8 compartments, likely arising from convergent recombination. Most clones expanded after primary vaccination were re-detected after the booster (almost 98% of CD4 and about 88% of CD8), suggesting broad memory maintenance. Because abundant contaminating clonotypes from the bulk population could be contained in FACS-sorted repertoires, computational filtering was required. Compared with the primary T-cell response, the secondary T-cell response was faster but weaker, reaching its peak on day 5 rather than on day 15. The study included only a couple of donors, which limits how far the findings can be generalized.

Spanning cysteine to phenylalanine, the CDR3 consists of 15 amino acids. Only CDR3 DNA remains: 45 bases, in frame from the first base. According to the germline V gene, CDR1 reads ENHRY and CDR2 reads SYGVKD. V is cut back by 6 bases and J by 2 bases, with 8 bases in the junction unmatched. TCR cDNA was synthesized by 5'RACE template switching, through which a universal primer site and unique molecular identifiers were introduced. Priming of cDNA synthesis was performed from both the TCR alpha and TCR beta constant segments. Library amplification involved two PCR steps, and the second step added sample barcodes and sequencing adapters. Libraries were sequenced on Illumina HiSeq 2500 (2x100 bp) or NovaSeq (2x150 bp). Per the authors' processing: Reads were demultiplexed and collapsed into UMI consensus sequences with MIGEC, and V(D)J alignment was performed with MiXCR. Vaccine-responding clonotypes were identified with edgeR using replicate PBMC samples, with FDR below 0.01 and a log2 fold change above 5 up to day 15 being required. Each bulk clonotype was labeled CD4 or CD8 based on which sequenced repertoire, CD4 or CD8, contained the clonotype at higher abundance. TCRdb trimmed public reads at Q25 via fastp, called clones via MiXCR and kept in-frame beta chains. CDR3 protein sequences are deduplicated, and each keeps its most common genes and DNA. The V and J calls shown here were made by TCRdb, not taken from the authors' results. The sample table contains approximately 580,000 distinct CDR3 sequences; only one count was recorded for about a sixth of them. 17% of the sample rests with the top ten.

The chain was built from TRBV10-3 and TRBJ2-5; 8 central bases correspond to TRBD2. The TCR was taken from a young man who received the YFV17D yellow fever vaccine. The sequences come from PBMCs, collected about 5 days after the first yellow fever vaccination. The CDR3 sequence is CAIRGLAGEQETQYF. Here is the DNA: TGTGCCATCAGAGGGCTAGCGGGCGAACAAGAGACCCAGTACTTC.